The 32 T cell receptor beta chains below were found in one sample sequenced in a study of T cells in women clearing cervical HPV infection (dated by TCRdb to the late 2010s). Library method: the immunoSEQ multiplex PCR assay. The source is immuneACCESS, and TCRdb retained only in-frame sequences with V and J called. Part of the clones is not carried over; for the studies checked, unresolved V genes explain less than half of this, and the remainder is unexplained. This specimen's table enumerates tens of thousands of clones. The ten largest clones capture roughly 5.4% of the sample. The sample was blood buffy coat. The receptors derive from a woman between 18 and 75 years old with a cervical HPV16 infection that either progressed to CIN3+ or cleared (not recorded which).

The CDR3: CASSYQETQYF. The CDR3 bases that were read are TGCGCCAGCTCGTACCAAGAGACC. The V gene is TRBV5-1, the J gene TRBJ2-5; D unresolved. Sequencing ends 3 residues short of the CDR3 end; the germline J gene provides the rest. The germline V and J ends were trimmed by 7 bases and 0 bases, with 4 bases remaining between them. From germline, CDR1 is SGHRS and CDR2 YFSETQ. This CDR3 has 11 residues.

Notes on this clone: The read terminates 3 residues before the CDR3 end, so the remaining end is supplied by the germline J gene. The chain recombines TRBV6-2 or TRBV6-3 with TRBJ2-2, with TRBD1 matching over 7 bases. The CDR3 is 15 residues long. Germline V gene lookup returns CDR1 MNHEY and CDR2 SVGEGT. Trimming cost V 6 bases and J 0 bases; bases outside gene matches: 4. The part of the CDR3 DNA that was read is TGTGCCAGCAGGAAGGGGGCCGCGAACACCGGGGAG. Its protein is CASRKGAANTGE. The CDR3 in its entirety is CASRKGAANTGELFF.

Turning to this clone: Read sequence stops 3 residues before the CDR3 end, and the germline J gene provides the missing end. This chain uses TRBV29-1 with TRBJ1-2; possible D gene TRBD1, 6 bases. Per the germline V gene, CDR1 is SQVTM and CDR2 is ANQGSEA. CDR3 length equals 14 residues. The CDR3: CSVEETRDIWRYTF. CDR3 DNA (partial): TGCAGCGTTGAAGAGACCAGGGACATATGGAGG.

Remarks on this clone: With the read ending 3 residues before the CDR3 end, the germline J gene is used to fill in that end. The chain links TRBV18 to TRBJ1-2; 10 bases agree with TRBD1. Germline CDR1 is KGHSH and CDR2 is LQKENI. The CDR3 sequence is 16 residues long. This chain's CDR3 is CASSPDRGHSYNDYTF. Incomplete CDR3 DNA: TGTGCCAGCTCACCAGACAGGGGGCACAGCTACAATGAC.

With respect to this clone: The read terminates 3 residues ahead of where the CDR3 ends, so the germline J gene completes it. The chain has TRBV2 and TRBJ2-1, with D perhaps matching TRBD1 (6 bases). Trimming removed 7 bases at V and 8 bases at J, with 18 bases between. The CDR3 extends over 14 amino acids. The germline gives CDR1 SNHLY, CDR2 FYNNEI. The CDR3 protein is CASTGGANRYEQFF. The sequenced part of the CDR3 DNA is TGTGCCAGCACTGGGGGCGCTAACAGGTATGAG.

With regard to this clone: The missing CDR3 end, 3 residues past where the read stops, is filled in from the germline J gene. The chain recombines TRBV20-1 with TRBJ2-6; D may be TRBD2 (6 bases). The germline CDR1 and CDR2 sequences are DFQATT and SNEGSKA (reference sequence). The ends were cut back, 6 bases at V and 6 bases at J, with 12 bases in the middle. The CDR3 has 13 residues. Incomplete CDR3 DNA: TGCAGTGCGGGGGGAGATTCGGCCAACGTC. Translation gives CSAGGDSANV. The entire CDR3 reads CSAGGDSANVLTF.

A remark on this clone: The DNA ends 3 residues before the CDR3 does, and the rest of the CDR3 is filled in from the germline J gene. This chain connects TRBV19 to TRBJ2-4, with 12 bases that match TRBD1. The CDR3 contains 16 residues. The germline V gene has CDR1 LNHDA and CDR2 SQIVND (reference sequence). The CDR3 loop is CASSILRDRGRSGQYF. Partial CDR3 DNA: TGTGCCAGTAGTATCCTCCGGGACAGGGGGCGAAGTGGT.

Points on this clone: The read stops 3 residues short of the end of the CDR3; the missing end is completed from the germline J gene. V usage is TRBV7-9 and J usage is TRBJ1-4, with D maybe TRBD1 (5 bases). The V end lost 0 bases, the J end lost 3 bases, and 8 bases lay between the germline ends. Germline CDR1 and CDR2: SEHNR and FQNEAQ (reference sequence). There are 15 residues in the CDR3. CDR3 sequence reads: CASSLARDSNEKLFF. CDR3 DNA, as far as it was read: TGTGCCAGCAGCTTAGCCAGGGACTCTAATGAAAAA.

Turning to this clone: Coverage ceases 3 residues before the CDR3 finishes, and the germline J gene fills in the end. This chain connects TRBV7-9 to TRBJ2-2; D may be TRBD1 (6 bases). CDR3 length: 14 amino acids. From germline, CDR1 is SEHNR and CDR2 FQNEAQ (reference sequence). CDR3 DNA, as far as it was read: TGTGCCAGCAGCTCCCGGGACACTAATGAAAAG. Translated, it gives CASSSRDTNEK. In full, the CDR3 is CASSSRDTNEKLFF.

Remarks on this clone: The DNA ends 3 residues before the CDR3 does, and the rest of the CDR3 is filled in from the germline J gene. The chain recombines TRBV19 with TRBJ1-2, with 9 bases fitting TRBD1. The CDR3 is 16 amino acids. Germline V lookup: CDR1 LNHDA, CDR2 SQIVND (reference sequence). The DNA read from the CDR3 is TGTGCCAGTAGTAGACGGACAGGGGAAAGCTCCTACGAC. It is translated as CASSRRTGESSYD. The CDR3 in full is CASSRRTGESSYDYTF.

Frequency places this clone as medium-sized. The missing CDR3 end, 3 residues past where the read stops, is filled in from the germline J gene. J is TRBJ2-5 and V is TRBV20-1, with D tentatively TRBD2 (6 bases). CDR1 is DFQATT and CDR2 is SNEGSKA in the germline V gene (reference sequence). V was shortened by 0 bases and J by 2 bases, with 7 bases between the two germline ends. CDR3 size: 13 residues. This CDR3 reads CSAREDYQETQYF. The part of the CDR3 DNA that was read is TGCAGTGCTAGAGAGGACTATCAAGAGACC.

About this clone: Coverage ceases 3 residues before the CDR3 finishes, and the germline J gene fills in the end. The chain recombines TRBV20-1 with TRBJ2-3, with D perhaps matching TRBD2 (7 bases). Germline lookup yields CDR1 DFQATT and CDR2 SNEGSKA (reference sequence). The CDR3 covers 15 residues. The V and J ends lost 3 bases and 2 bases respectively, with 15 bases between them. CDR3 protein: CSASVPGGHTDTQYF. Incomplete CDR3 DNA: TGCAGTGCTAGCGTCCCCGGGGGGCACACAGATACG.

To note about this clone: The read ends 3 residues early relative to the CDR3; the germline J gene fills the gap. The chain is built from TRBV5-1 and TRBJ2-3; 8 bases line up with TRBD2. This CDR3 contains 16 residues. Germline loops: CDR1 SGHRS, CDR2 YFSETQ. The sequenced CDR3 bases are TGCGCCAGCAGCTCCGGGCAAGCGGGGGTAGGGGAGACG. Its protein is CASSSGQAGVGET. The whole CDR3 region reads CASSSGQAGVGETQYF.

In regard to this clone: The read is 3 residues too short to cover the CDR3 end, so that end is filled in from the germline J gene. The rearrangement joins TRBV6-2 or TRBV6-3 to TRBJ2-1, with D hard to call. Germline CDR1 reads MNHEY; CDR2 reads SVGEGT. There are 11 residues in the CDR3. The ends were cut back, 7 bases at V and 8 bases at J, with 9 bases in the middle. CDR3 in amino acids: CASNTGHEQFF. The sequenced part of the CDR3 DNA is TGTGCCAGCAACACGGGTCATGAG.

With regard to this clone: With the read ending 3 residues before the CDR3 end, the germline J gene is used to fill in that end. The rearrangement joins TRBV12-3 or TRBV12-4 to TRBJ2-7; D might be TRBD1 (5 bases). The V end was cut by 2 bases, the J end by 6 bases, with 11 bases between. CDR3 length: 13 residues. The part of the CDR3 DNA that was read is TGTGCCAGCAGTTTACGATGGGGCGGCGAG. It codes for CASSLRWGGE. The whole CDR3 sequence is CASSLRWGGEQYF.

As concerns this clone: The observed sequence ends 3 residues before the CDR3 terminus, with the missing tail filled in from the germline J gene. This sequence joins TRBV7-3 and TRBJ2-4; possibly TRBD1 for D (6 bases). Germline CDR1 reads SGHTA; CDR2 reads FQGTGA. This CDR3 is 16 amino acids long. Here the CDR3 reads CASSLRGQELHYGQYF. The sequenced part of the CDR3 DNA is TGTGCCAGCAGCTTAAGGGGGCAGGAACTTCACTATGGT.

Turning to this clone: The read terminates 3 residues ahead of where the CDR3 ends, so the germline J gene completes it. This rearrangement joins TRBV11-2 to TRBJ2-5; no firm D call. Trimming shortened V by 1 base and J by 2 bases, and 11 bases separated the two germline ends. In germline, CDR1 is SGHAT, CDR2 FQNNGV. This CDR3 region has 15 residues. The CDR3 region is CASSLGPPTQETQYF. The DNA read from the CDR3 is TGTGCCAGCAGCTTAGGGCCCCCGACACAAGAGACC.

Note on this clone: The sequence runs out 3 residues before the end of the CDR3; the remainder is reconstructed from the germline J gene. This rearrangement joins TRBV6-2 or TRBV6-3 to TRBJ2-5, with D maybe TRBD1 (6 bases). The V end was cut by 8 bases, the J end by 1 base, with 14 bases between. CDR1 is MNHEY, CDR2 SVGEGT, per germline. This CDR3 contains 14 residues. CDR3 bases read: TGTGCCAGCTACGAACAGGGTCGCCAAGAGACC. Translating it yields CASYEQGRQET. The whole CDR3 sequence is CASYEQGRQETQYF.

Note on this clone: The read comes to an end 3 residues before the CDR3 does, leaving the germline J gene to fill in the end. This chain uses TRBV20-1 with TRBJ1-5; D is uncertain. Per the germline V gene, CDR1 is DFQATT and CDR2 is SNEGSKA (reference sequence). This CDR3 is built from 15 residues. V shed 3 bases and J shed 0 bases, with 12 bases lying between them. Here the CDR3 reads CSASSVSNSNQPQHF. The CDR3 bases that were read are TGCAGTGCTAGTTCAGTCTCGAATAGCAATCAGCCC.

CDR3 DNA (partial): TGTGCCAGTAGTTCTCGGACTAGCGGGGGAAGGGCGAGGGAGACG. Translation: CASSSRTSGGRARET. The complete CDR3 sequence is CASSSRTSGGRARETQYF. The genes are TRBV19 and TRBJ2-3; 13 bases agree with TRBD2. The sequence runs out 3 residues before the end of the CDR3; the remainder is reconstructed from the germline J gene. CDR3 length: 18 residues. Germline lookup yields CDR1 LNHDA and CDR2 SQIVND (reference sequence). Full variable domain (remainder filled in from reference TRBV19 and TRBJ2-3): DGGITQSPKYLFRKEGQNVTLSCEQNLNHDAMYWYRQDPGQGLRLIYYSQIVNDFQKGDIAEGYSVSREKKESFPLTVTSAQKNPTAFYLCASSSRTSGGRARETQYFGPGTRLTVL.

Points on this clone: The DNA ends 3 residues before the CDR3 does, and the rest of the CDR3 is filled in from the germline J gene. This chain uses TRBV7-3 with TRBJ2-3, with 7 bases identical to TRBD2. The germline CDR1 and CDR2 sequences are SGHTA and FQGTGA. The V and J ends lost 4 bases and 0 bases, in that order; junction bases with no gene match: 7. The CDR3 extends over 16 amino acids. The DNA read from the CDR3 is TGTGCCAGCAGCTCCCCCCCGGGGGGTAGCACAGATACG. Translating gives CASSSPPGGSTDT. The entire CDR3 sequence reads CASSSPPGGSTDTQYF.

To note about this clone: The CDR3 extends 3 residues past the end of the read, so its final part is completed from the germline J gene. This sequence joins TRBV6-2 or TRBV6-3 and TRBJ2-3; TRBD2 agrees at 11 bases. Per germline, CDR1 MNHEY and CDR2 SVGEGT. V lost 4 bases to trimming and J lost 4 bases; unmatched junction nucleotides: 7. This CDR3 has 16 amino acids. The DNA read from the CDR3 is TGTGCCAGCAGTTCCTTAGCGGGGGGGCAGCCAGATACG. Amino acid sequence: CASSSLAGGQPDT. The CDR3 as a whole reads CASSSLAGGQPDTQYF.

As concerns this clone: The read comes to an end 3 residues before the CDR3 does, leaving the germline J gene to fill in the end. The chain carries TRBV4-1 and TRBJ2-3; 9 bases map to TRBD2. The germline V gene has CDR1 MGHRA and CDR2 YSYEKL. Unmatched junction bases numbered 10, after V lost 1 base and J lost 5 bases. There are 17 residues in the CDR3. CDR3: CASSQALAGSPGDTQYF. The covered CDR3 bases are TGCGCCAGCAGCCAAGCTCTAGCGGGGTCTCCGGGAGATACG.

As concerns this clone: The read ends 3 residues shy of where the CDR3 ends; the end is completed using the germline J gene. The V call is TRBV20-1, the J call TRBJ2-3; D might be TRBD1 (6 bases). Germline V lookup: CDR1 DFQATT, CDR2 SNEGSKA (reference sequence). This CDR3 has 14 residues. The part of the CDR3 DNA that was read is TGCAGTGCTAGCGTTAGGACAGTTCAAGAGACG. As protein: CSASVRTVQET. The whole CDR3 protein is CSASVRTVQETQYF.

As concerns this clone: The read is 3 residues too short to cover the CDR3 end, so that end is filled in from the germline J gene. The chain links TRBV19 to TRBJ1-5, with a tentative D call TRBD1 (6 bases). The ends were cut back, 6 bases at V and 4 bases at J, with 19 bases in the middle. From germline, CDR1 is LNHDA and CDR2 SQIVND (reference sequence). The length of the CDR3 is 16 residues. CDR3 region: CASRPPLTGLNQPQHF. CDR3 DNA (partial): TGTGCCAGTAGGCCGCCTTTGACAGGCCTGAATCAGCCC.

Comment on this clone: Relative to the germline gene, one junction end is altered; a read error may explain this. Read data end 3 residues before the CDR3 end; the end is taken from the germline J gene. Other DNA sequences from this sample encode an identical CDR3 as well. V usage is TRBV5-1 and J usage is TRBJ1-3, with a weak D call TRBD1 (6 bases). The germline V gene encodes CDR1 SGHRS and CDR2 YFSETQ. The CDR3 totals 16 residues. The CDR3 region is CASSMGHGLPGNTIYF. CDR3 DNA, as far as it was read: TGCGCCAGCAGCATGGGACACGGCCTACCTGGAAACACG. The variable domain in full, with the rest retrieved from reference TRBV5-1 and TRBJ1-3, is KAGVTQTPRYLIKTRGQQVTLSCSPISGHRSVSWYQQTPGQGLQFLFEYFSETQRNKGNFPGRFSGRQFSNSRSEMNVSTLELGDSALYLCASSMGHGLPGNTIYFGEGSWLTVV.

As concerns this clone: At one boundary the junction diverges from the germline segment, which might be a read error. Partial CDR3 DNA: TGCGCCAGCAGCCAAGATTTTCAGAACACTGAA. Its protein product is CASSQDFQNTE. The full CDR3 is CASSQDFQNTEAFF. The chain combines TRBV4-2 with TRBJ1-1; D remains unclear. From the germline J gene comes the end of the CDR3, since the read stops 3 residues before it. Per germline, CDR1 LGHNA and CDR2 YNFKEQ. This CDR3 spans 14 amino acids.

Comments on this clone: The read stops 3 residues short of the end of the CDR3; the missing end is completed from the germline J gene. The chain is built from TRBV6-2 or TRBV6-3 and TRBJ2-1; 10 nucleotides line up with TRBD2. The CDR3 length is 15 residues. CDR1 and CDR2 (germline): MNHEY, SVGEGT. V gave up 6 bases and J gave up 8 bases; unmatched junction bases: 10. CDR3 region: CASRYSGGRHDEQFF. The sequenced part of the CDR3 DNA is TGTGCCAGCAGATATAGCGGGGGGCGCCACGATGAG.

A remark on this clone: At one boundary the junction diverges from the germline segment, which might be a read error. From the germline J gene comes the end of the CDR3, since the read stops 3 residues before it. The V gene is TRBV30, the J gene TRBJ2-3; 7 nucleotides agree with TRBD1. The CDR3 extends over 13 amino acids. Germline V gives CDR1 GTSNPN, CDR2 SVGIG (reference sequence). The CDR3 reads CAWRERGPETQYF. The sequenced CDR3 bases are TGTGCCTGGAGGGAAAGGGGGCCAGAGACG.

On this clone: One end of the junction does not line up with germline, which may come from a read error. The read comes to an end 3 residues before the CDR3 does, leaving the germline J gene to fill in the end. V gene TRBV6-2 or TRBV6-3 combines with J gene TRBJ1-5; D might be TRBD1 (5 bases). This CDR3 is built from 13 residues. Germline V CDR1 and CDR2: MNHEY, SVGEGT. Partial CDR3 DNA: TGTGCCAGCAGGGGGCCCAGCAATCGGCCC. Translation gives CASRGPSNRP. In full, the CDR3 reads CASRGPSNRPQHF.

Notes on this clone: The CDR3 end lies 3 residues beyond the end of the read and is filled in from the germline J gene. This chain links TRBV6-2 or TRBV6-3 with TRBJ2-2, with D uncertain. Germline V CDR1 and CDR2: MNHEY, SVGEGT. Trimming left V 2 bases short and J 1 base short, with 5 bases between. The length of the CDR3 is 14 residues. CDR3 DNA (partial): TGTGCCAGCAGTTACGGGCTGAACACCGGGGAG. As protein: CASSYGLNTGE. Given in full, the CDR3 is CASSYGLNTGELFF.

Of note for this clone: The missing CDR3 end, 3 residues past where the read stops, is filled in from the germline J gene. The rearrangement links TRBV18 to TRBJ1-2; D gene ambiguous. This CDR3 is 15 amino acids long. Germline lookup yields CDR1 KGHSH and CDR2 LQKENI. CDR3 in amino acids: CASSPRLNAKNIYTF. The CDR3 bases that were read are TGTGCCAGCTCACCCCGATTGAATGCCAAAAACATC.